The 20 T cell receptor beta chains presented below share a single source sample, sequenced in a study of metastatic and nonmetastatic thyroid tumors. Treatment of any kind had been given to no patient before thyroid surgery. TCRdb reassembled clones from the PCR reads with MiXCR. The table shows about 22,000 clones, with 30% to 40% occurring only once. Input material: blood. Receptors originate from a male donor with papillary thyroid cancer or a benign thyroid nodule (not recorded which). Some clones in this sample may be carry-over from other donors' samples.

This clone was observed many times. This sequence joins TRBV20-1 and TRBJ1-1, with no clear D. This CDR3 has 11 amino acids. With 6 bases removed from V and 1 base from J, the gap between germline ends came to 6 bases. The germline gives CDR1 DFQATT, CDR2 SNEGSKA (reference sequence). The CDR3 sequence: CSAWGNTEAFF. The CDR3 DNA sequence: TGCAGTGCCTGGGGGAACACTGAAGCTTTCTTT.

This clone came up many times. The chain uses TRBV5-1 and TRBJ1-1; D is ambiguous. CDR1 and CDR2 (germline): SGHRS, YFSETQ. V lost 2 bases and J 1 base, leaving 12 bases between the germline ends. CDR3 length: 15 amino acids. The CDR3 DNA reads TGCGCCAGCAGCTTAGCAGCCAGACCGAACACTGAAGCTTTCTTT. Encoded protein: CASSLAARPNTEAFF.

This clone came up a few times. A read error may produce the germline difference seen at one junction end. V is TRBV2 and J is TRBJ1-4, with D possibly matching TRBD1 (5 bases). The CDR3 runs to 8 residues. Germline CDR1 SNHLY, CDR2 FYNNEI. The CDR3 is CASSGGSF. CDR3 DNA sequence: TGTGCCAGCAGTGGGGGGTCCTTT.

This clone was seen a few times. The chain has TRBV6-5 and TRBJ2-7; 13 bases map to TRBD2. The CDR3 runs 16 residues. V dropped 3 bases and J dropped 9; count of bases not matched to a gene: 11. Germline CDR1 is MNHEY and CDR2 is SVGAGI. The DNA of the CDR3 is TGTGCCAGCAGTTATCCCGGGACTAGCGGGAAGCCCGCGCAGTACTTC. It codes for CASSYPGTSGKPAQYF.

This clone was counted at least ten times. The chain employs TRBV6-5 and TRBJ2-1; perhaps TRBD1 as D (6 bases). The V and J ends lost 0 bases and 7 bases respectively, with 16 bases between them. This CDR3 contains 16 residues. The germline V gene encodes CDR1 MNHEY and CDR2 SVGAGI. CDR3 DNA sequence: TGTGCCAGCAGTTACTCGGGGGCGGCTCCCCCTAATGAGCAGTTCTTC. This gives the protein CASSYSGAAPPNEQFF.

This clone turned up a few times. The J gene is TRBJ2-5, the V gene TRBV19; D is perhaps TRBD1 (5 bases). V lost 4 bases, J lost 0 bases, and 6 bases lay in between. Germline lookup yields CDR1 LNHDA and CDR2 SQIVND (reference sequence). The CDR3 runs to 13 residues. The CDR3 loop reads CASSRQYQETQYF. The CDR3 DNA reads TGTGCCAGTAGTAGACAGTACCAAGAGACCCAGTACTTC.

By proportion, this clone is medium-sized (0.01 to 0.1%). The rearrangement uses TRBV6-2 or TRBV6-3 and TRBJ2-7; D might be TRBD1 or TRBD2, each matching 5 bases. This CDR3 comprises 14 residues. Trimming cost V 0 bases and J 5 bases, with 11 bases left between them. Per germline, CDR1 MNHEY and CDR2 SVGEGT. CDR3 residues: CASSYSRWGNEQYF. The CDR3 coding sequence is TGTGCCAGCAGTTACTCGAGGTGGGGGAACGAGCAGTACTTC.

This clone was recorded a few times. The chain couples TRBV7-9 to TRBJ2-7, with a tentative D call TRBD1 (5 bases). This CDR3 has 14 amino acids. V lost 6 bases, J lost 0 bases, and 12 bases lay in between. From germline, CDR1 is SEHNR and CDR2 FQNEAQ (reference sequence). The CDR3, as DNA: TGTGCCAGCAGTTTTAGGGGATTCTCCTACGAGCAGTACTTC. It yields the protein CASSFRGFSYEQYF. Variable domain in full (rest from reference TRBV7-9 and TRBJ2-7): DTGVSQNPRHKITKRGQNVTFRCDPISEHNRLYWYRQTLGQGPEFLTYFQNEAQLEKSRLLSDRFSAERPKGSFSTLEIQRTEQGDSAMYLCASSFRGFSYEQYFGPGTRLTVT.

This clone has only a few counts. This chain joins TRBV28 and TRBJ2-7; a possible D gene is TRBD2 (5 bases). Deletions cut 1 base from V and 0 bases from J, with 13 bases between. The CDR3 contains 16 residues. The germline V gene encodes CDR1 MDHEN and CDR2 SYDVKM. The CDR3 DNA is TGTGCCAGCAGTTTATTGGGGTCGGGGAGCTCCTACGAGCAGTACTTC. Residues: CASSLLGSGSSYEQYF.

This clone was detected a few times. The rearrangement joins TRBV24-1 to TRBJ2-3; D is perhaps TRBD1 (7 bases). With 4 bases removed from V and 3 bases from J, the gap between germline ends came to 16 bases. The CDR3 spans 16 residues. The germline V gene has CDR1 KGHDR and CDR2 SFDVKD. CDR3 sequence (DNA): TGTGCCACCAGTGACCGGACAGGAGGGGAGACAGATACGCAGTATTTT. Translated, it gives CATSDRTGGETDTQYF.

V gene TRBV6-1 combines with J gene TRBJ1-1; tentative D call: TRBD1 (6 bases). Per the germline V gene, CDR1 is MNHNS and CDR2 is SASEGT. Trimming stripped 3 bases from V and 1 base from J, with 12 bases between. This CDR3 region has 15 residues. The CDR3 region has the DNA TGTGCCAGCAGTGACACTCCGGGACAGAACACTGAAGCTTTCTTT. It translates to CASSDTPGQNTEAFF.

The rearrangement uses TRBV30 and TRBJ1-5; possibly TRBD1 for D (5 bases). The CDR3 is made up of 15 amino acids. Germline V gene sequence: CDR1 GTSNPN, CDR2 SVGIG (reference sequence). Trimming stripped 3 bases from V and 5 bases from J, with 17 bases between. The CDR3: CAWSHVAGFDQPQHF. Written as DNA, the CDR3 is TGTGCCTGGAGCCACGTGGCAGGGTTTGATCAGCCCCAGCATTTT.

This clone occurred a few times. The chain links TRBV10-3 to TRBJ2-7; weak D call: TRBD2 (6 bases). The ends were cut back, 8 bases at V and 6 bases at J, with 17 bases in the middle. The CDR3 is made up of 13 amino acids. Germline CDR1 reads ENHRY; CDR2 reads SYGVKD. The CDR3 sequence is CAIALDYTLEQYF. CDR3 sequence (DNA): TGTGCCATCGCCCTGGACTACACACTCGAGCAGTACTTC.

V usage is TRBV5-1 and J usage is TRBJ2-7; the D gene is possibly TRBD2 (6 bases). The CDR3 is 15 amino acids. Germline V gene lookup returns CDR1 SGHRS and CDR2 YFSETQ. Trimming stripped 3 bases from V and 4 bases from J, with 17 bases between. The DNA for the CDR3 is TGCGCCAGCAGCTCGGCCACTATCGGACTATACGAGCAGTACTTC. This translates into CASSSATIGLYEQYF.

V usage is TRBV19 and J usage is TRBJ2-7; possible D gene TRBD2, 5 bases. The length of the CDR3 is 14 residues. CDR1 is LNHDA and CDR2 is SQIVND in the germline V gene (reference sequence). The V and J ends lost 1 base and 1 base respectively, with 8 bases between them. The CDR3 here is CASSIGSGSYEQYF. In DNA form, the CDR3 reads TGTGCCAGTAGTATAGGCTCGGGGTCCTACGAGCAGTACTTC.

The chain has TRBV6-1 and TRBJ1-6, with TRBD1 identical over 8 bases. The J segment lost 9 bases and the V segment lost 7 bases, leaving 2 bases of the junction unmatched. Germline values: CDR1 MNHNS, CDR2 SASEGT. This CDR3 region has 12 residues. The CDR3 sequence: CASNTGGSPLHF. The CDR3, as DNA: TGTGCCAGCAACACAGGGGGTTCACCCCTCCACTTT.

The sample holds a few counts of this clone. J is TRBJ2-7 and V is TRBV6-1, with 9 bases lining up with TRBD2. CDR1 and CDR2 (germline): MNHNS, SASEGT. The CDR3 loop spans 15 amino acids. The V gene end was trimmed by 6 bases and the J gene end by 2 bases; junction bases not matched to a gene: 8. The CDR3: CASSSTSGNTYEQYF. In DNA form, the CDR3 reads TGTGCCAGCAGCTCGACTAGCGGTAATACCTACGAGCAGTACTTC.

The chain couples TRBV20-1 to TRBJ1-5, with TRBD1 identical over 9 bases. Trimming cost V 5 bases and J 4 bases; bases outside gene matches: 6. The CDR3 is 14 amino acids. CDR1 is DFQATT, CDR2 SNEGSKA, per germline (reference sequence). Here the CDR3 reads CSAPQTGGNQPQHF. DNA for the CDR3: TGCAGTGCTCCTCAGACAGGGGGAAATCAGCCCCAGCATTTT.

This rearrangement joins TRBV12-3 or TRBV12-4 to TRBJ2-1; 9 bases are shared with TRBD2. V gave up 0 bases and J gave up 8 bases; unmatched junction bases: 8. The CDR3 has 16 residues. CDR3 residues: CASSLAYSGGLDEQFF. In DNA, the CDR3 is TGTGCCAGCAGTTTAGCATATAGCGGGGGCTTGGATGAGCAGTTCTTC.

The V gene is TRBV20-1, the J gene TRBJ2-7; 7 positions match TRBD2. CDR3 length equals 13 residues. Germline V gene data show CDR1 as DFQATT and CDR2 as SNEGSKA (reference sequence). V lost 1 base and J lost 2; bases outside the gene matches: 2. The CDR3 is CSARAGGTYEQYF. The CDR3 DNA sequence: TGCAGTGCTAGAGCGGGGGGAACCTACGAGCAGTACTTC.